This TCR beta chain was profiled in a study of T cells in localized non-small cell lung cancer. Findings and caveats of the study: A median of 57 of the top 100 tumor clones appeared in adjacent lung, which was paired and uninvolved.

Using immunoSEQ multiplex PCR, the repertoire was profiled, and TCRdb retains in-frame clones only, with some absent. This sample has some 2,900 clones, with just under 30% found just once. This clone was counted only a few times. Its antigen is as yet unknown. Germline V gives CDR1 SGHNT, CDR2 YENEEA. The V gene end was trimmed by 2 bases and the J gene end by 6 bases; junction bases not matched to a gene: 2. The CDR3 is 14 amino acids. Specimen: lung tumor tissue, collected before any cancer treatment. The TCR sequence derives from a male donor aged 60 or older with stage II squamous cell lung carcinoma. This rearrangement joins TRBV11-3 to TRBJ2-7; 12 nucleotides align to TRBD2. CDR3 sequence: CASSLRGLAGEQYF. DNA for the CDR3: TGTGCCAGCAGCTTAAGGGGACTAGCGGGCGAGCAGTACTTC.